The subject of this entry is one T cell receptor (beta chain). This sample is part of a study of blood T cell dynamics during melanoma immunotherapy. Measured with immunoSEQ multiplex PCR; TCRdb has only the in-frame clones, and not every one. The sample consists of 6,000 or so clones, more than 75% of them appearing once. Germline V gives CDR1 MNHEY, CDR2 SVGAGI. CDR3 length: 14 amino acids. The ends lost 5 bases at V and 8 bases at J; junction bases unmatched: 9. Time point: week 3, after first cycle of checkpoint inhibitor. The source of this sequence is a human donor with melanoma. Some clones in this sample may be carry-over from other donors' samples. The chain links TRBV6-5 to TRBJ2-1; 7 nucleotides line up with TRBD2. Source: blood, taken from a patient treated with checkpoint blockade. The CDR3 nucleotides are TGTGCCAGCAGTACCTCCTCGGGGGGACATGAGCAGTTCTTC. It yields the protein CASSTSSGGHEQFF.